What follows is one T cell receptor (beta chain) and its context. The antigen is undetermined. PCR primers comprised 60 Vbeta and 13 Jbeta primers. Sequencing used immunoSEQ multiplex PCR; TCRdb keeps in-frame clones, though not all of them. The top ten clones hold less than 2.5% of a sample with about 190,000 clones, roughly four fifths of them seen once. At collection, donors were nominally healthy, but unrecorded immune exposures were probable. The data derive from a study of cytomegalovirus exposure and HLA in healthy donors. Germline assignment: CDR1 LGHNA and CDR2 YNFKEQ. V lost 0 bases and J lost 6; bases outside the gene matches: 11. CDR3 length: 16 amino acids. Whole-study results and caveats: In a later analysis, a genetic analysis reported fewer productive-TCR N-insertions in an Asian-associated ancestry cluster than the cohort average. Most TCR sequences were rare, but some public TCRs occurred in many donors.

The receptor was derived from a woman aged 25 to 39 in good health and CMV-seropositive. J is TRBJ2-7 and V is TRBV4-2; 7 positions agree with TRBD2. The sequenced sample was PBMCs. CDR3 region: CASSQDPSGLLPEQYF. In DNA, the CDR3 is TGTGCCAGCAGCCAAGATCCTAGCGGCCTCCTCCCCGAGCAGTACTTC.